The clone carrying this T cell receptor beta chain was seen at least ten times. Its cognate antigen is unknown. The CDR3 runs to 17 residues. Germline loops: CDR1 MNHEY, CDR2 SMNVEV (reference sequence). V was pared by 4 bases and J by 6 bases, with 12 bases of the junction left unmatched. This sample was included in a study of T cells in Graves' hyperthyroidism and ophthalmopathy. Study findings and constraints: A 13 V-J model separated ophthalmopathy from stable hyperthyroidism. Blood also held most thyroid clonotypes expanded beyond 0.001.

Researchers took RNA transcripts and amplified the TCR beta CDR3 regions from them. HTBI primers were the set used in a first-round RT-PCR of the TCR CDR3. One entry per CDR3 protein results from TCRdb running MiXCR on the multiplex PCR reads. The sample consists of about 520,000 distinct CDR3 sequences, 24% of them appearing once. Thyroid ultrasound, orbital computed tomography, clinical symptoms, and serum thyroxine and TRAb underpinned diagnoses. PBMCs were obtained from approximately 10 ml fresh peripheral blood. This receptor was obtained from a woman younger than 45 with Graves' ophthalmopathy. The chain uses TRBV27 and TRBJ1-5, with 10 bases aligning to TRBD1. Sequences were obtained from blood. In DNA, the CDR3 is TGTGCCAGCAGTTCACCCGGGTTGACAGGGGGCACTCAGCCCCAGCATTTT. Its protein is CASSSPGLTGGTQPQHF.